This T cell receptor beta chain was sequenced during a study of cytomegalovirus exposure and HLA in healthy donors. Looking at the study overall: Unique TCR beta sequences numbering 117 million came from 150 million to 200 million T cells in an earlier analysis. Points from the study as a whole: Cytomegalovirus status was reportedly diagnosed by the classifier with high specificity and sensitivity. Most of the CMV-associated TCR beta chains (in a later analysis) appeared to be HLA-restricted. Reportedly, a later analysis found an Asian-associated ancestry cluster had fewer N-insertions than the roughly 700-donor mean.

The germline V gene has CDR1 MNHEY and CDR2 SMNVEV (reference sequence). Losses at the gene ends were 2 bases for V and 3 bases for J; bases not matched to a gene: 1. This CDR3 comprises 13 residues. The PCR was carried out with 60 Vbeta primers and 13 Jbeta primers. Profiling relied on immunoSEQ multiplex PCR, and the TCRdb table lists in-frame clones only, not all of them. Among 130,000 to 150,000 clones listed, about four fifths were seen once. Of note for this clone: What it binds is not known.

The chain carries TRBV27 and TRBJ2-7, with 7 nucleotides matching TRBD2. The sample comprised PBMCs. The TCR originated in a male donor in good health and CMV-seronegative. CDR3 nucleotides: TGTGCCAGCAGTTTAGGGGGGGGCTACGAGCAGTACTTC. Its protein is CASSLGGGYEQYF.